This T cell receptor (beta chain) derives from a study of T-cell reconstitution after alpha-beta-depleted transplantation in children. With 1 base removed from V and 3 bases from J, the gap between germline ends came to 19 bases. Per the germline V gene, CDR1 is GTSNPN and CDR2 is SVGIG (reference sequence). CDR3 length equals 16 residues. TCRbeta library construction was performed incorporating unique molecular identifiers. TCRdb redid the calling of the PCR reads with MiXCR, one entry per CDR3 protein. This table has a few hundred thousand distinct CDR3 sequences, 20% to 30% appearing once. The source was PBMCs, collected before TCRalphabeta/CD19-depleted stem cell transplant. V usage is TRBV30 and J usage is TRBJ2-7, with TRBD1 as a possible D gene (6 bases). The source of this sequence is a boy in the first two years of life with Wiskott-Aldrich syndrome, due to receive a stem cell transplant. CDR3 in amino acids: CAWSDEQGAVRYEQYF. As DNA, the CDR3 is TGTGCCTGGAGTGACGAACAGGGTGCGGTACGCTACGAGCAGTACTTC.